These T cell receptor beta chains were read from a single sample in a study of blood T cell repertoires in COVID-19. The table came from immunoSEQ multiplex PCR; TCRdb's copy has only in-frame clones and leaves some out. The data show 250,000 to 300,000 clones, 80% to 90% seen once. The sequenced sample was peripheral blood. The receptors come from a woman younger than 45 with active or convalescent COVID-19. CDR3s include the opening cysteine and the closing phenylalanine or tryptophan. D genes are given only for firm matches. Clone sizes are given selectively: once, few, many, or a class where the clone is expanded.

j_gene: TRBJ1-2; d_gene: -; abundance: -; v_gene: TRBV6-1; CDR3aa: CASSEEPGYYGYTF; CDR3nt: TGTGCCAGCAGTGAAGAACCAGGATACTATGGCTACACCTTC
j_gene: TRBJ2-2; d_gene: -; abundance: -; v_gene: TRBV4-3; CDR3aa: CASSQAHNTGELFF; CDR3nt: TGCGCCAGCAGCCAAGCACATAACACCGGGGAGCTGTTTTTT
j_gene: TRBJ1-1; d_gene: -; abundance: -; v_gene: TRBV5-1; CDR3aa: CASSPGPDTEAFF; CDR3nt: TGCGCCAGCAGCCCTGGGCCGGACACTGAAGCTTTCTTT
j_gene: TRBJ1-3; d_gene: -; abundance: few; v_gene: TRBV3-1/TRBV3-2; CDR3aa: CASSHRPRGVSTGNTIYF; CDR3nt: TGTGCCAGCAGCCATCGGCCCCGCGGGGTCTCGACTGGAAACACCATATATTTT
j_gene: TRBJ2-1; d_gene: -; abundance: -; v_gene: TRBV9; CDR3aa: CASSAPPGKMGYEQFF; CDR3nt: TGTGCCAGCAGCGCCCCACCCGGGAAAATGGGTTATGAGCAGTTCTTC
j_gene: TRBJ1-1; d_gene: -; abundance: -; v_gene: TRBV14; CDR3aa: CASSLHPNTEAFF; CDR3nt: TGTGCCAGCAGCCTACACCCGAACACTGAAGCTTTCTTT
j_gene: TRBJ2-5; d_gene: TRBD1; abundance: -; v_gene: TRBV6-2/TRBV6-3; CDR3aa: CASSLTDRDQETQYF; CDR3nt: TGTGCCAGCAGCCTGACTGACAGGGACCAAGAGACCCAGTACTTC
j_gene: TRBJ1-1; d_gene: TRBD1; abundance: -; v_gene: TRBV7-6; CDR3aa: CASSLVEGQGAEAFF; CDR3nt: TGTGCCAGCAGCTTAGTCGAGGGACAGGGCGCTGAAGCTTTCTTT
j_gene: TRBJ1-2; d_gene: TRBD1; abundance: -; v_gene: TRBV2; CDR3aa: CATTPQGAQVSGYTF; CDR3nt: TGTGCCACCACACCACAGGGGGCGCAGGTCTCCGGCTACACCTTC
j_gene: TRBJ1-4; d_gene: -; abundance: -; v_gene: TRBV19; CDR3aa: CASSITATNEKLFF; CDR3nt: TGTGCCAGTAGTATAACGGCAACTAATGAAAAACTGTTTTTT
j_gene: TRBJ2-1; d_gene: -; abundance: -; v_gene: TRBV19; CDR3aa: CASSIYGDNEQFF; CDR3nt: TGTGCCAGTAGTATCTACGGGGACAATGAGCAGTTCTTC
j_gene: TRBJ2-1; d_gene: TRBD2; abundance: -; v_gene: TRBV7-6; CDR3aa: CASSLLGAGGNEQFF; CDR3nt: TGTGCCAGCAGCTTACTGGGAGCGGGGGGCAATGAGCAGTTCTTC
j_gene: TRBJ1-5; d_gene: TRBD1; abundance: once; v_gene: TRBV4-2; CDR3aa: CASSFLQGESNQPQHF; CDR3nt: TGTGCCAGCAGCTTTTTACAGGGGGAGAGCAATCAGCCCCAGCATTTT
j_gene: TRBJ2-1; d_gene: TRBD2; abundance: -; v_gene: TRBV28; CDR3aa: CASSVPLAGHYNEQFF; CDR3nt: TGTGCCAGCAGTGTCCCTCTAGCGGGACACTACAATGAGCAGTTCTTC
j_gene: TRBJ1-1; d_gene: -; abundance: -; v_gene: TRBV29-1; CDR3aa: CSAIMNTEAFF; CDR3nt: TGCAGCGCCATCATGAACACTGAAGCTTTCTTT
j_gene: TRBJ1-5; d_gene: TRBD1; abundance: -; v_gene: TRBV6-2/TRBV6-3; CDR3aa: CASSADRSQPQHF; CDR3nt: TGTGCCAGCAGTGCGGACAGGAGTCAGCCCCAGCATTTT
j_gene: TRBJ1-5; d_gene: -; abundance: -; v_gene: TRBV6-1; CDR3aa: CASSENSNAGSLGQPQHF; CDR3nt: TGTGCCAGCAGTGAAAATTCGAACGCGGGCAGTCTCGGTCAGCCCCAGCATTTT
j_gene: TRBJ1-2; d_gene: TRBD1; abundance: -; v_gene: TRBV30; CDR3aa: CALRTGNGYTF; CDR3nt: TGTGCCTTACGGACAGGGAATGGCTACACCTTC
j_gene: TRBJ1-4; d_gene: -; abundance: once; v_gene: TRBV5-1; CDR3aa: CASSSRGAQANEKLFF; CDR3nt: TGCGCCAGCAGCTCCCGGGGGGCGCAAGCTAATGAAAAACTGTTTTTT
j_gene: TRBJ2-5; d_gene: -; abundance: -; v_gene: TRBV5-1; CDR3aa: CASSFEQETQYF; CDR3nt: TGCGCCAGCAGCTTCGAGCAAGAGACCCAGTACTTC
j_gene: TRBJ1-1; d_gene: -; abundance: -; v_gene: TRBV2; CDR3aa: CASSFSRGGGLEAFF; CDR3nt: TGTGCCAGCAGTTTCTCAAGGGGGGGTGGACTTGAAGCTTTCTTT
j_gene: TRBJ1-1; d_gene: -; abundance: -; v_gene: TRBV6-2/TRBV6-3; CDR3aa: CASSSEWANTEAFF; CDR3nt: TGTGCCAGCAGTTCTGAGTGGGCGAACACTGAAGCTTTCTTT
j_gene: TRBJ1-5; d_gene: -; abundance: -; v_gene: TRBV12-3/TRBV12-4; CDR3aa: CASSLDVDQPQHF; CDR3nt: TGTGCCAGCAGTTTAGATGTAGATCAGCCCCAGCATTTT
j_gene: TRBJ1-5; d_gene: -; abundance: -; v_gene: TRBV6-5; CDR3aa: CASSYRGPPLNQPQHF; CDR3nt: TGTGCCAGCAGTTACAGGGGCCCTCCCCTAAATCAGCCCCAGCATTTT
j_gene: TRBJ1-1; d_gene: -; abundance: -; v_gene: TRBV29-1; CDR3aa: CSVEGGNTEAFF; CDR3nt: TGCAGCGTTGAAGGGGGCAACACTGAAGCTTTCTTT
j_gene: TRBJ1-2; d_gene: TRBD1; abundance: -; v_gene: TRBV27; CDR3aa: CASSSMTGGDSTSSNYGYTF; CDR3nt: TGTGCCAGCAGTTCGATGACAGGGGGCGATTCTACCTCCTCTAACTATGGCTACACCTTC
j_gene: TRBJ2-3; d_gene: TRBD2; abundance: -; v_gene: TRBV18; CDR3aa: CASSPPSGTDTQYF; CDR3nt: TGTGCCAGCTCACCGCCTAGCGGAACAGATACGCAGTATTTT
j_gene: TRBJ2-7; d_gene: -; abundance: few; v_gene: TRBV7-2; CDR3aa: CASSLRTVEGDEQYF; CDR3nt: TGTGCCAGCAGCTTAAGGACAGTCGAAGGGGACGAGCAGTACTTC
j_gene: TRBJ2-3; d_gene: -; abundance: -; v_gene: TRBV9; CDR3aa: CASSVTLVDTQYF; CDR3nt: TGTGCCAGCAGCGTCACCTTAGTGGATACGCAGTATTTT
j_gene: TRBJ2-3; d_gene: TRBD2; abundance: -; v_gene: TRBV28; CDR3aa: CASDFGTSESFTDTQYF; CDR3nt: TGTGCCAGTGACTTTGGGACTAGCGAATCCTTCACAGATACGCAGTATTTT
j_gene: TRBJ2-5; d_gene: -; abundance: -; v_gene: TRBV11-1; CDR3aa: CASSKRQQETQYF; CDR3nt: TGTGCCAGCAGTAAAAGACAGCAAGAGACCCAGTACTTC
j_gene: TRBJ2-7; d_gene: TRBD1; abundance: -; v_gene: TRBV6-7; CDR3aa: CASSLSRDRGIGEQYF; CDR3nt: TGTGCCAGCAGCCTCTCCCGGGACAGGGGAATTGGGGAGCAGTACTTC
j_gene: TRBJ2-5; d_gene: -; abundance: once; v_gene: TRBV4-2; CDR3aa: CASSQAGGYYVETQYF; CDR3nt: TGTGCCAGCAGCCAAGCAGGAGGGTATTACGTAGAGACCCAGTACTTC
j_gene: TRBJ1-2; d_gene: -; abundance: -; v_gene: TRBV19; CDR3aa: CASTQTDSYYGYTF; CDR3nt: TGTGCCAGTACTCAGACGGACAGCTACTATGGCTACACCTTC
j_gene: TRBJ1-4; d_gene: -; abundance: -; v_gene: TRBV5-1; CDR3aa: CASSLALGKNEKLFF; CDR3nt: TGCGCCAGCAGCTTGGCGTTGGGCAAAAATGAAAAACTGTTTTTT
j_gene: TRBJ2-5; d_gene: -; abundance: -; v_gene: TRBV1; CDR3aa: CTSSQDHGDRALGSQYF; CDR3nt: TGCACCAGCAGCCAAGATCACGGAGACAGGGCCCTTGGTAGCCAGTACTTC
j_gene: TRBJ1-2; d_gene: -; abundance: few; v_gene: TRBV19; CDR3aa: CASSIGPQGMYGYTF; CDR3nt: TGTGCCAGTAGTATCGGGCCCCAGGGCATGTATGGCTACACCTTC
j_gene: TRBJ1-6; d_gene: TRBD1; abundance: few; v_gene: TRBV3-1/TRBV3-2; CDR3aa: CASSPGQGAHSPLHF; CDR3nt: TGTGCCAGCAGCCCCGGACAGGGGGCGCATTCACCCCTCCACTTT
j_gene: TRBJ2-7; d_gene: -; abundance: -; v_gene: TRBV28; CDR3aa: CASSYGRGGKQYF; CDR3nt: TGTGCCAGCAGTTATGGAAGAGGGGGAAAGCAGTACTTC
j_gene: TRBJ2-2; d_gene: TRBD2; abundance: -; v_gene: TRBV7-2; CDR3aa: CASSFGRALMTGELFF; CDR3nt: TGTGCCAGCAGCTTTGGGAGGGCGCTAATGACCGGGGAGCTGTTTTTT
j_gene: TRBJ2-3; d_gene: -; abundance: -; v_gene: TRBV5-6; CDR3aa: CASSLAVSSTDTQYF; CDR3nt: TGTGCCAGCAGCTTGGCTGTCAGTTCCACAGATACGCAGTATTTT
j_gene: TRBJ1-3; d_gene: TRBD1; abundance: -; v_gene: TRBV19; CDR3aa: CASSIGGTDSGNTIYF; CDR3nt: TGTGCCAGTAGTATAGGAGGGACAGACTCTGGAAACACCATATATTTT
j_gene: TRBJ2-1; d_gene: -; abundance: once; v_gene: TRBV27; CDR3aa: CASSSYLSSYNEQFF; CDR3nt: TGTGCCAGCAGTTCATACTTGAGCTCCTACAATGAGCAGTTCTTC
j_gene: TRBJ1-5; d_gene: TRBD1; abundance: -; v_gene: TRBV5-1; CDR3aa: CASSWGTGRNQPQHF; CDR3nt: TGCGCCAGCAGCTGGGGGACAGGGCGCAATCAGCCCCAGCATTTT
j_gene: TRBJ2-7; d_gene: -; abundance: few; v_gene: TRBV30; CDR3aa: CAWSSVSPSEQYF; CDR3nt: TGTGCCTGGAGTTCGGTTTCTCCAAGCGAGCAGTACTTC
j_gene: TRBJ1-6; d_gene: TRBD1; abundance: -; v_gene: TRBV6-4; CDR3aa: CASSDLPRTGGIGSYNSPLHF; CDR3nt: TGTGCCAGCAGTGACTTACCACGGACAGGCGGTATAGGGTCCTATAATTCACCCCTCCACTTT
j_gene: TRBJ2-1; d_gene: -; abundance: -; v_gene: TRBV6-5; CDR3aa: CASRRWGPDYNEQFF; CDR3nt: TGTGCCAGCAGACGATGGGGGCCTGACTACAATGAGCAGTTCTTC
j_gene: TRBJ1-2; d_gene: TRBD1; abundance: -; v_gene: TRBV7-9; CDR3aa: CASSVEQGGGYTF; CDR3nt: TGTGCCAGCAGCGTTGAACAGGGGGGCGGCTACACCTTC
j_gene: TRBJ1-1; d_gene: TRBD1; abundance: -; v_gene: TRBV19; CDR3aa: CASSRQGGNTEAFF; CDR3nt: TGTGCCAGTAGTCGACAGGGCGGGAACACTGAAGCTTTCTTT
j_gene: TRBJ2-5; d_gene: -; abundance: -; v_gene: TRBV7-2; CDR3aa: CASSRGRETQYF; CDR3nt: TGTGCCAGCAGCCGAGGGAGAGAGACCCAGTACTTC